These 21 T cell receptor beta chains were all obtained from the same sample, sequenced in a study of T cell responses to AZD1222 COVID-19 vaccine. TCRdb's copy holds only in-frame clones and misses some; the assay was immunoSEQ multiplex PCR. The table lists nearly 100,000 clones, 70% to 90% of them singletons, with 2.8% in the top ten. Sample: peripheral blood, taken on day 0 of AZD1222 vaccination. The receptors were gathered from an adult in good health.

The chain has TRBV2 and TRBJ2-4, with D perhaps matching TRBD2 (6 bases). The CDR3 is 14 residues long. V was clipped by 8 bases and J by 0 bases, with 11 bases between them. Germline V gene lookup returns CDR1 SNHLY and CDR2 FYNNEI. CDR3 sequence (DNA): TGTGCCAGCTCCGCGGGGCTAGCCAAAAACATTCAGTACTTC. Translation gives CASSAGLAKNIQYF.

This sequence joins TRBV27 and TRBJ2-7; D is possibly TRBD1 (8 bases). V lost 5 bases and J 3 bases, leaving 17 bases between the germline ends. The germline CDR1 and CDR2 sequences are MNHEY and SMNVEV (reference sequence). This CDR3 has 15 residues. The CDR3, as DNA: TGTGCCAGCAGTCCCGGACAGGGCGGGGGCTACGAGCAGTACTTC. Amino acids: CASSPGQGGGYEQYF.

This chain links TRBV5-4 with TRBJ2-1; 9 nucleotides align to TRBD2. In germline, CDR1 is SGHNT, CDR2 YYREEE (reference sequence). The length of the CDR3 is 15 residues. J gave up 5 bases and V 1 base, and 4 bases lay outside the gene matches. CDR3 residues: CASSLLIAGDNEQFF. CDR3 DNA sequence: TGTGCCAGCAGCTTGCTAATAGCGGGGGACAATGAGCAGTTCTTC.

The CDR3 nucleotides are TGTGCCAGCAGTCCGGGACTATCTCCAGATACGCAGTATTTT. This gives the protein CASSPGLSPDTQYF. This chain joins TRBV6-4 and TRBJ2-3, with TRBD2 matching over 7 bases. V was pared by 5 bases and J by 4 bases, with 6 bases of the junction left unmatched. The CDR3 is 14 residues long. Per germline, CDR1 MRHNA and CDR2 SNTAGT.

CDR3 nucleotide sequence: TGCGCCAGCAGCCAAGAGACAGGGGGCCCCGCACCCCTCCACTTT. This sequence encodes CASSQETGGPAPLHF. V gene TRBV4-3 combines with J gene TRBJ1-6; 10 nucleotides agree with TRBD1. The CDR3 spans 15 residues. Germline CDR1 is LGHNA and CDR2 is YSLEER. The J segment lost 11 bases and the V segment lost 0 bases, leaving 4 bases of the junction unmatched.

This sequence joins TRBV6-5 and TRBJ1-5; 8 bases map to TRBD1. Losses at the gene ends were 7 bases for V and 6 bases for J; bases not matched to a gene: 8. The germline CDR1 and CDR2 sequences are MNHEY and SVGAGI. The CDR3 consists of 14 residues. CDR3 sequence reads: CASTGQGIVQPQHF. The CDR3 bases are TGTGCCAGCACCGGACAGGGAATTGTTCAGCCCCAGCATTTT.

This clone was seen only a few times. This rearrangement joins TRBV4-3 to TRBJ1-1; a weak D match, TRBD1 (6 bases). The V and J ends lost 3 bases and 7 bases respectively, with 18 bases between them. Germline-derived CDR1 and CDR2 are LGHNA and YSLEER. This CDR3 has 15 residues. The CDR3 sequence is CASSHFAEGGVEAFF. DNA for the CDR3: TGCGCCAGCAGCCACTTCGCCGAGGGGGGTGTTGAAGCTTTCTTT.

CDR3 amino acids: CASTNSYEQYF. The DNA for the CDR3 is TGCGCCAGCACGAATTCCTACGAGCAGTACTTC. The chain joins TRBV5-1 to TRBJ2-7; no reliable D call. CDR1 is SGHRS and CDR2 is YFSETQ in the germline V gene. The CDR3 is 11 amino acids. V was shortened by 6 bases and J by 1 base, with 5 bases between the two germline ends.

This chain joins TRBV5-1 and TRBJ1-5; 8 bases line up with TRBD1. The V gene end was trimmed by 4 bases and the J gene end by 6 bases; junction bases not matched to a gene: 6. Germline CDR1 reads SGHRS; CDR2 reads YFSETQ. The CDR3 is 14 amino acids. The CDR3 sequence: CASSTSGGGQPQHF. The CDR3 DNA reads TGCGCCAGCAGCACATCAGGGGGCGGTCAGCCCCAGCATTTT.

V is TRBV19 and J is TRBJ1-6; D unresolved. The germline gives CDR1 LNHDA, CDR2 SQIVND (reference sequence). Trimming removed 8 bases from V and 10 bases from J, with 12 bases in between. The CDR3 is 12 residues long. The CDR3 loop reads CASAPGSSPLHF. CDR3 sequence (DNA): TGTGCCAGTGCCCCGGGGTCCTCACCCCTCCACTTT.

This clone was seen once. The chain couples TRBV5-1 to TRBJ1-1; 7 bases match TRBD1. Germline CDR1 is SGHRS and CDR2 is YFSETQ. Trimming at V came to 2 bases and at J to 0 bases, leaving 1 base not matched to a gene. The CDR3 runs 14 residues. The CDR3: CASSLTGVNTEAFF. The CDR3 bases are TGCGCCAGCAGCTTAACAGGGGTGAACACTGAAGCTTTCTTT.

V and J are TRBV12-3 or TRBV12-4 and TRBJ1-6; 7 bases are a match to TRBD1. The V gene end was trimmed by 5 bases and the J gene end by 8 bases; junction bases not matched to a gene: 3. The CDR3 contains 13 residues. The chain's CDR3 is CASSKQGYSPLHF. The CDR3, as DNA: TGTGCCAGCAGTAAACAGGGGTATTCACCCCTCCACTTT.

This clone was observed a handful of times. Other DNA sequences from this sample encode an identical CDR3 as well. The rearrangement joins TRBV9 to TRBJ1-1; 7 bases align to TRBD1. CDR1 and CDR2 from the germline V gene are SGDLS and YYNGEE. The CDR3 loop spans 14 amino acids. After removal of 3 bases from V and 5 bases from J, the junction contained 7 bases not matched to a gene. The CDR3 is CASSAMTGRTEAFF. CDR3 bases: TGTGCCAGCAGCGCGATGACAGGGAGGACTGAAGCTTTCTTT.

The V call is TRBV19, the J call TRBJ1-1; D call uncertain. The CDR3 is 11 residues long. From germline, CDR1 is LNHDA and CDR2 SQIVND (reference sequence). Trimming stripped 3 bases from V and 3 bases from J, with 2 bases between. The CDR3 loop is CASSIDTEAFF. The CDR3 nucleotides are TGTGCCAGTAGTATCGACACTGAAGCTTTCTTT.

The genes are TRBV24-1 and TRBJ2-1; TRBD1 matches 8 bases. V gave up 3 bases and J gave up 4 bases; unmatched junction bases: 7. Germline values: CDR1 KGHDR, CDR2 SFDVKD. The CDR3 is 16 amino acids. The CDR3: CATSDPQGARYNEQFF. CDR3 DNA sequence: TGTGCCACCAGTGATCCTCAGGGGGCGCGGTACAATGAGCAGTTCTTC.

The rearrangement uses TRBV19 and TRBJ2-7, with TRBD2 as a possible D gene (5 bases). Trimming took off 4 bases at V and 2 bases at J, with 15 bases between the two ends. Germline CDR1 and CDR2: LNHDA and SQIVND (reference sequence). The CDR3 totals 15 residues. For the CDR3, the DNA is TGTGCCAGTAGTACTCTAAGAGGGAGCACCTACGAGCAGTACTTC. This encodes CASSTLRGSTYEQYF.

This clone was seen just once. V is TRBV11-2 and J is TRBJ1-6; no firm D call. The CDR3 totals 15 residues. Deletions cut 5 bases from V and 5 bases from J, with 13 bases between. Germline assignment: CDR1 SGHAT and CDR2 FQNNGV. The CDR3 DNA reads as TGTGCCAGCAGCCCTCCGAAGGTGGATAATTCACCCCTCCACTTT. It yields the protein CASSPPKVDNSPLHF.

This chain uses TRBV19 with TRBJ1-6; D is unresolved. V lost 6 bases and J lost 9, with 12 bases in between. CDR3 length: 13 residues. Germline values: CDR1 LNHDA, CDR2 SQIVND (reference sequence). The CDR3 loop reads CASRKRDGSPLHF. The DNA for the CDR3 is TGTGCCAGTAGGAAAAGGGATGGTTCACCCCTCCACTTT.

The gene calls are TRBV7-9 and TRBJ1-6, with a tentative D call TRBD1 (5 bases). Germline CDR1 and CDR2: SEHNR and FQNEAQ (reference sequence). This CDR3 is 14 amino acids long. Trimming stripped 3 bases from V and 7 bases from J, with 10 bases between. The CDR3 region has the DNA TGTGCCAGCAGCTTGGACACGTCCAATTCACCCCTCCACTTT. It codes for CASSLDTSNSPLHF.

This chain links TRBV6-5 with TRBJ2-3, with 7 bases that match TRBD1. This CDR3 has 15 amino acids. V shed 7 bases and J 2 bases; nucleotides not matched to a gene: 9. Germline values: CDR1 MNHEY, CDR2 SVGAGI. The CDR3 DNA is TGTGCCAGCAATAAAGGGACAGCTTACACAGATACGCAGTATTTT. Translated: CASNKGTAYTDTQYF.

This clone appeared a single time. The chain is built from TRBV5-4 and TRBJ1-5; D is unclear. The germline V gene encodes CDR1 SGHNT and CDR2 YYREEE (reference sequence). The V end was cut by 3 bases, the J end by 8 bases, with 15 bases between. The CDR3 contains 14 residues. CDR3: CASSSKDSLEPQHF. The CDR3 DNA reads TGTGCCAGCAGCTCTAAGGACTCCCTGGAGCCCCAGCATTTT.